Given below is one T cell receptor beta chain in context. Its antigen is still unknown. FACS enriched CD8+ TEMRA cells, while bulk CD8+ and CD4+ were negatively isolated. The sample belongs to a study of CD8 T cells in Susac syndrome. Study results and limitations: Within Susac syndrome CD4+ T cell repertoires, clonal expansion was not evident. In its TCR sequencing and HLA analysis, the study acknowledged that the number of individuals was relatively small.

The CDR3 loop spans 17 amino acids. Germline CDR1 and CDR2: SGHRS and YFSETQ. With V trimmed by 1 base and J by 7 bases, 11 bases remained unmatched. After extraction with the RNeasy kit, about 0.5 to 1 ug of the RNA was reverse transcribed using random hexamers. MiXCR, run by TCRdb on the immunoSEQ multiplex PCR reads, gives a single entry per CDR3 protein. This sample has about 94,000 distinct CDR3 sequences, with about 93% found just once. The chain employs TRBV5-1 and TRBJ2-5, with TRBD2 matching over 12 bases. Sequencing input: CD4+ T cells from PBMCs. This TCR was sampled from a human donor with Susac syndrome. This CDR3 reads CASSLIASGGATGTQYF. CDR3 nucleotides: TGCGCCAGCAGCTTGATCGCTAGCGGGGGGGCGACAGGGACCCAGTACTTC.